The rows below give T cell receptor beta chains drawn from one sample of a study of response to subunit inactivated influenza vaccine. TCRdb re-called the RT-PCR reads with MiXCR, one entry per CDR3 protein. The table records about 650,000 distinct CDR3 sequences, 14% of them present only once. The sequences come from PBMCs from blood, collected 14 to 15 days before vaccination. These receptor sequences come from a man in his fifties who received an inactivated influenza vaccine. Each CDR3 is given without its conserved first and last residue. Fields, in order: J gene, V gene, CDR3 protein.

>TRBJ2-3|TRBV7-9
ASSPWASGGWADTQY
>TRBJ2-3|TRBV20-1
SARDVRDRVRTDTQN
>TRBJ2-1|TRBV20-1
SAGPTGGEVHEQF
>TRBJ1-1|TRBV29-1
SVEDLKGAGRTEAF
>TRBJ1-1|TRBV12-3/TRBV12-4
ASSPDRTNTEAF
>TRBJ2-3|TRBV19
ASRAIGLAGPDTQY
>TRBJ1-1|TRBV19
ASTPSRILNTEAF
>TRBJ2-6|TRBV5-1
ASSLQSSGANVLT
>TRBJ1-1|TRBV5-1
ASSLDWGRNTEAF
>TRBJ2-3|TRBV27
ASSLSWRERGTDTQY
>TRBJ2-5|TRBV7-9
ASSQWDRQETQY
>TRBJ2-7|TRBV20-1
STRQGSYEQY
>TRBJ2-1|TRBV9
ASTAGGPLNNNEQF
>TRBJ2-6|TRBV14
ASSQFGVAGANVLT
>TRBJ1-1|TRBV5-1
ASSYSTGTGPEAF
>TRBJ2-7|TRBV5-1
ASSLEPSRQSSYEQY
>TRBJ1-5|TRBV6-2/TRBV6-3
ASRNKGQPNQPQH
>TRBJ2-3|TRBV11-2
ASSAGTGQGVGWDTQY
>TRBJ2-4|TRBV27
ASRPGLIKNIQY
>TRBJ1-2|TRBV20-1
SARPWTGVNYGYT
>TRBJ2-5|TRBV7-7
ASPGGQETQY
>TRBJ2-5|TRBV15
ATSSQDGTQY
>TRBJ2-2|TRBV28
ASTQHTGELF
>TRBJ1-4|TRBV30
ATSRDRNEKLF
>TRBJ2-1|TRBV12-3/TRBV12-4
ASSTAVYNEQF
>TRBJ2-1|TRBV20-1
SARDNPLIDEQF
>TRBJ2-7|TRBV10-2
ASTRTSGFVTYEQY
>TRBJ2-1|TRBV6-1
ASSEFTGHDNEQF
>TRBJ2-7|TRBV15
ATSRVDRNYEQY
>TRBJ2-5|TRBV12-3/TRBV12-4
ASSPRLGRGTQY
>TRBJ2-1|TRBV12-3/TRBV12-4
ASSSSGGLYNEQF
>TRBJ2-7|TRBV20-1
SARDLQGWYEQY
>TRBJ2-1|TRBV7-9
ASSLTGPSLEQF
>TRBJ2-4|TRBV9
ASSVDGAGDIQY
>TRBJ1-1|TRBV20-1
SARDLYSLTEAF
>TRBJ2-1|TRBV2
ASSEEGTGRYNEQF
>TRBJ2-5|TRBV10-3
AISADRDRGETQY
>TRBJ2-2|TRBV3-1
ASSRQGQRTGELF
>TRBJ2-3|TRBV6-1
ASRAGLAGADTQY
>TRBJ1-5|TRBV28
ASSPDRDYNQPQH
>TRBJ2-5|TRBV5-1
ASSLVQGGETQY
>TRBJ2-1|TRBV27
ASRRTGPVDFNEQF
>TRBJ2-1|TRBV12-3/TRBV12-4
ASSFKASGRNYNEQF
>TRBJ2-1|TRBV7-2
ASSRTSGEQF
>TRBJ1-1|TRBV5-1
ASSLSTAVNTEAF
>TRBJ2-7|TRBV28
ASTYRGTYEQY
>TRBJ2-1|TRBV28
ASRTGLAGLSSYNEQF
>TRBJ2-1|TRBV18
ASSPPGKGVHNEQF
>TRBJ2-4|TRBV6-5
ASSPLPGQLY
>TRBJ2-5|TRBV29-1
SVEGAINRGRKQTQY
>TRBJ1-4|TRBV7-2
ASSGGQFNEKLF
>TRBJ1-5|TRBV28
ASTEQGYSNQPQH
>TRBJ2-2|TRBV6-1
ASRLDRYTGELF